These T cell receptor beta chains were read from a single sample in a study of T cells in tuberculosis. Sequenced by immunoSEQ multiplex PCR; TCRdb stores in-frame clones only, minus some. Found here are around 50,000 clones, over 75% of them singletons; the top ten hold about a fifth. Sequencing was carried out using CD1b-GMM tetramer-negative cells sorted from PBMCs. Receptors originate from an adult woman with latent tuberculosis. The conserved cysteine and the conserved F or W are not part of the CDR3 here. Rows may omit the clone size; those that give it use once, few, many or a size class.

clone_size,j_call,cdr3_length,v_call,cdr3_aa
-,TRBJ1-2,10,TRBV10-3,AIRGGDYGYT
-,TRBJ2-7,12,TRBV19,ASSIFAGRNEQY
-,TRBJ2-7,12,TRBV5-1,ASIPGTGSYEQY
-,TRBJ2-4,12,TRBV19,ASADSIAKNIQY
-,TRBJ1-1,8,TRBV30,AWGQIEAF
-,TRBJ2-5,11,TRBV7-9,ASSLPGMETQY
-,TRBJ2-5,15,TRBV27,ASSPQTRPWYQETQY
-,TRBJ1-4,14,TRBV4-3,ASSQERGLISEKLF
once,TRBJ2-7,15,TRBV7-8,ASSQGDLPPSSYEQY
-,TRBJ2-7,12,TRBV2,ASRIGQGIHEQY
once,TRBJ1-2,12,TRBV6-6,ASSYSGGGYGYT
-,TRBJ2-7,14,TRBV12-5,ASGLEGTGVPYEQY
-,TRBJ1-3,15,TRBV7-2,ASRGGQGFVSGNTIY
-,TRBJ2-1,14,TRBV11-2,ASSVPSGSSYNEQF
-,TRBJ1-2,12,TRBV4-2,ASSQQESGAGYT
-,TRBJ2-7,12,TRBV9,ASSGKGGADEQY
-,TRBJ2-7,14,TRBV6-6,ASSYDRGGSNYEQY
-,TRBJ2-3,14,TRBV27,ASSLSPGGPGDTQY
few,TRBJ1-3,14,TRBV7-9,ASSFNLRTGENTIY
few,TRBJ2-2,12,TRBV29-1,SALAGINTGELF
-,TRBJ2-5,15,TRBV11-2,ASSIRPPAGAGETQY
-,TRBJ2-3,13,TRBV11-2,ASTLDIGVTDTQY
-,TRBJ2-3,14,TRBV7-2,ASRRGVAGITDTQY
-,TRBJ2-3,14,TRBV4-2,ASSLGTSGGTDTQY
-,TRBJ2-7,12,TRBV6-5,ASSLVGGAVEQY
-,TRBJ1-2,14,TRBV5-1,ASSLGNRDRGYGYT
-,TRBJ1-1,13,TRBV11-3,ASSSSSGTGSEAF
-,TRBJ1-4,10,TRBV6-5,ASSTGNEKLF
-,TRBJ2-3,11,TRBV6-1,ASSWGQTDTQY
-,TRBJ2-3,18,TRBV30,AWSKDGTSGRLSPTDTQY
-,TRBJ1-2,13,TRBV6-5,ASRGRGEGVYGYT
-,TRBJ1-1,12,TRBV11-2,ASSLRRAAAEAF
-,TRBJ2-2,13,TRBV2,ASSVVTGPAGELF
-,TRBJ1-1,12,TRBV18,ASSPLGQGPEAF
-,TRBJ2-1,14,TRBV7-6,ASSAGEARGYNEQF
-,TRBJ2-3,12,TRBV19,ASSNRGLLNTQY
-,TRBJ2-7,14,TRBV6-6,ASRRPGGGPGTGTY
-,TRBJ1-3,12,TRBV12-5,ASGSGSSGNTIY
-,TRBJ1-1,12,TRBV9,ASSDPRSTGEAF
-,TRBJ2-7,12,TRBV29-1,SGVVSEGKYEQY
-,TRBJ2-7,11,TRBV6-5,ASTSPDNPRQY
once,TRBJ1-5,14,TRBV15,ATLERDSNSNQPQH
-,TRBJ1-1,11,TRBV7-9,ASSLIGDTEAF
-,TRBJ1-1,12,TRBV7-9,ASSLAGGRTEAF
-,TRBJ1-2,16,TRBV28,ASSPTPLRQRLGYGYT
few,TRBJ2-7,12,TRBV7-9,ASSLRGAAYEQY
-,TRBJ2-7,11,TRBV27,ASSPGETYEQY
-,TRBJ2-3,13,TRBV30,ASSPLQGFTDTQY
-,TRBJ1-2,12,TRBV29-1,SVVGTGFNYGYT
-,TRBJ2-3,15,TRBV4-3,ASSQGERGGPTDTQY
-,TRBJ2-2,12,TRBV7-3,ASSWQGNTGELF